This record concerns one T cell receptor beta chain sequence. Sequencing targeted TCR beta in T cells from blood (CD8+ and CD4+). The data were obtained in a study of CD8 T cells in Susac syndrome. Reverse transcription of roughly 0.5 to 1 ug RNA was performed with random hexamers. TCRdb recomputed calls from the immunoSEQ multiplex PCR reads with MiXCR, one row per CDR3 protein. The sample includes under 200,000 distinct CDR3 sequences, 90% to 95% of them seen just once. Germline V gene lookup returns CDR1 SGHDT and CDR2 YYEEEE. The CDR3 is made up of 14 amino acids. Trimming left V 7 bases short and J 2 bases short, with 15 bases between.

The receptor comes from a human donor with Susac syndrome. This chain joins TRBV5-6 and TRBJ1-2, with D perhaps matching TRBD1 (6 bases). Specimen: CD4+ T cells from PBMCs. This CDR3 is CASGRGRGNYGYTF. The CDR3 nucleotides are TGTGCCAGCGGCCGAGGTAGGGGGAACTATGGCTACACCTTC.